A single sample gave rise to the 7 T cell receptor beta chains below, sequenced in a study of memory CD4+ T cells and cytomegalovirus serostatus. Profiled with immunoSEQ multiplex PCR; TCRdb holds only in-frame clones, not every one. The sample shows tens of thousands of clones, roughly 84% of them seen only once. Single viable CD3+CD4+CD8-CD45RO+ cells were sorted as the memory CD4+ T cells. Sample: memory CD4+ T cells from blood. The receptors originated from an adult in good health and CMV-seronegative. Some clones in this sample may be carry-over from other donors' samples.

The CDR3 is CASRLLAGGWETQYF. The CDR3 bases are TGTGCCAGCAGGTTACTAGCGGGAGGATGGGAGACCCAGTACTTC. The chain combines TRBV6-6 with TRBJ2-5; 12 bases fit TRBD2. V gave up 6 bases and J gave up 5 bases; unmatched junction bases: 7. The CDR3 contains 15 residues. Germline CDR1 MNHNY, CDR2 SVGAGI (reference sequence).

The chain is built from TRBV2 and TRBJ2-5, with D hard to call. The CDR3 contains 13 residues. CDR1 is SNHLY, CDR2 FYNNEI, per germline. Trimming took 3 bases from V and 7 from J, leaving 12 bases between them. The CDR3 protein is CASSDGLEVTQYF. The DNA for the CDR3 is TGTGCCAGCAGTGACGGGCTCGAAGTGACCCAGTACTTC.

The rearrangement uses TRBV28 and TRBJ1-6; 7 bases match TRBD1. From germline, CDR1 is MDHEN and CDR2 SYDVKM. Trimming cost V 4 bases and J 6 bases; bases outside gene matches: 9. The CDR3 spans 16 residues. The CDR3: CASSSDRERANSPLHF. CDR3 nucleotides: TGTGCCAGCAGTTCCGACAGGGAGAGGGCTAATTCACCCCTCCACTTT.

This sequence joins TRBV25-1 and TRBJ2-5; the D is unclear. CDR1 is MGHDK and CDR2 is SYGVNS in the germline V gene. This CDR3 region has 16 residues. V was pared by 5 bases and J by 0 bases, with 16 bases between. The CDR3 DNA follows: TGTGCCAGCAGTACCTGGTCGTCTACGTACCAAGAGACCCAGTACTTC. Amino acids: CASSTWSSTYQETQYF.

About this clone itself: Germline and junction disagree at one end, which may indicate a read error. The rearrangement links TRBV13 to TRBJ2-7; possibly TRBD1 for D (6 bases). This CDR3 has 13 residues. Germline CDR1 reads PRHDT; CDR2 reads FYEKMQ (reference sequence). The CDR3 protein is CASNIGGLPGRVF. For the CDR3, the DNA is TGTGCCAGCAACATAGGGGGTTTGCCGGGTCGGGTCTTC. Supplemented by reference TRBV13 and TRBJ2-7, the full variable domain reads AAGVIQSPRHLIKEKRETATLKCYPIPRHDTVYWYQQGPGQDPQFLISFYEKMQSDKGSIPDRFSAQQFSDYHSELNMSSLELGDSALYFCASNIGGLPGRVFGPGTRLTVT.

This clone has only one observation. CDR3 amino acids: CASSPSNQPQHF. In DNA form, the CDR3 reads TGTGCCAGTTCTCCGAGCAATCAGCCCCAGCATTTT. This chain links TRBV6-1 with TRBJ1-5; D gene uncertain. Germline values: CDR1 MNHNS, CDR2 SASEGT. V gave up 9 bases and J gave up 1 base, with 7 bases separating them. This CDR3 is 12 amino acids long.

The chain joins TRBV28 to TRBJ1-5; unclear D gene. Trimming took 10 bases from V and 4 from J, leaving 20 bases between them. The germline CDR1 and CDR2 sequences are MDHEN and SYDVKM. The CDR3 runs to 15 residues. The CDR3 nucleotides are TGTGCCACCAGAACAGTTTTGAGGATGAATCAGCCCCAGCATTTT. It specifies CATRTVLRMNQPQHF.